These 19 T cell receptor beta chains came from one sample sequenced in a study of blood T cell repertoires in COVID-19. TCRdb's copy holds only in-frame clones and misses some; the assay was immunoSEQ multiplex PCR. The data hold about 370,000 clones, with about nine tenths observed a single time. Sequencing input: PBMCs or T cells enriched from blood (not recorded which). All receptors derive from a woman between 25 and 40 years old who had recovered from COVID-19.

The CDR3 reads CASSQDSRVGYTEAFF. CDR3 DNA sequence: TGCGCCAGCAGCCAAGATAGCAGGGTAGGGTACACTGAAGCTTTCTTT. The chain joins TRBV4-1 to TRBJ1-1, with a tentative D call TRBD1 (5 bases). Germline CDR1 and CDR2: MGHRA and YSYEKL. Trimming cost V 0 bases and J 3 bases, with 14 bases left between them. The CDR3 length is 16 residues.

The CDR3 nucleotides are TGTGCCAGCTCGGGAGACTACGAGCAGTACTTC. This codes for CASSGDYEQYF. The chain couples TRBV18 to TRBJ2-7; possible D gene TRBD2, 5 bases. The ends were cut back, 6 bases at V and 3 bases at J, with 6 bases in the middle. CDR3 size: 11 residues. Germline CDR1 KGHSH, CDR2 LQKENI.

This chain uses TRBV11-2 with TRBJ2-3, with TRBD2 identical over 10 bases. The CDR3 covers 17 residues. The J segment lost 2 bases and the V segment lost 5 bases, leaving 10 bases of the junction unmatched. Germline V gene data show CDR1 as SGHAT and CDR2 as FQNNGV. The CDR3 DNA sequence: TGTGCCAGCAGCCCGGGGGTGACTAGCGGGTACACAGATACGCAGTATTTT. This encodes CASSPGVTSGYTDTQYF.

This clone was counted once. The V call is TRBV7-8, the J call TRBJ2-1, with TRBD1 identical over 9 bases. This CDR3 contains 16 residues. The trim removed 5 bases at V and 8 bases at J, leaving 13 bases unmatched. Germline V gene sequence: CDR1 SGHVS, CDR2 FQNEAQ. CDR3 in DNA: TGTGCCAGCAGCCTCCTCCCGGGACAGGGTGGAGATGAGCAGTTCTTC. This gives the protein CASSLLPGQGGDEQFF. The whole variable domain, filled in from reference TRBV7-8 and TRBJ2-1, reads GAGVSQSPRYKVAKRGQDVALRCDPISGHVSLFWYQQALGQGPEFLTYFQNEAQLDKSGLPSDRFFAERPEGSVSTLKIQRTQQEDSAVYLCASSLLPGQGGDEQFFGPGTRLTVL.

The sample holds one count of this clone. The V gene is TRBV7-2, the J gene TRBJ2-7; the match to TRBD1 covers 10 bases. Germline CDR1 and CDR2: SGHTA and FQGNSA. After removal of 1 base from V and 7 bases from J, the junction contained 7 bases not matched to a gene. CDR3 size: 15 residues. The DNA of the CDR3 is TGTGCCAGCAGCTTAGGGGACAGGGGAGTGGGGGAGCAGTACTTC. Amino acid sequence: CASSLGDRGVGEQYF.

The chain carries TRBV28 and TRBJ1-2; 7 bases align to TRBD1. Looked up from germline, CDR1 is MDHEN and CDR2 is SYDVKM. This CDR3 has 15 amino acids. V gave up 0 bases and J gave up 1 base; unmatched junction bases: 2. CDR3 DNA: TGTGCCAGCAGTTTATGGGGACAGTTTAACTATGGCTACACCTTC. Amino acids: CASSLWGQFNYGYTF.

The rearrangement uses TRBV11-3 and TRBJ1-5, with TRBD1 as a possible D gene (5 bases). Trimming took off 3 bases at V and 8 bases at J, with 14 bases between the two ends. The germline V gene has CDR1 SGHNT and CDR2 YENEEA. The CDR3 has 14 amino acids. CDR3 sequence reads: CASSLSSAGEPQHF. The CDR3 DNA is TGTGCCAGCAGCTTGTCCTCGGCGGGGGAGCCCCAGCATTTT.

This clone was seen repeatedly, ten times or more. V and J are TRBV7-9 and TRBJ1-2; 8 bases align to TRBD1. V lost 7 bases to trimming and J lost 8 bases; unmatched junction nucleotides: 9. In germline, CDR1 is SEHNR, CDR2 FQNEAQ (reference sequence). The CDR3 runs to 13 residues. CDR3 region: CASTRTGREGYTF. The DNA for the CDR3 is TGTGCCAGCACCAGGACAGGGCGGGAGGGCTACACCTTC.

The table lists this clone with a few counts. The V call is TRBV12-3 or TRBV12-4, the J call TRBJ2-1; TRBD1 might be the D (5 bases). This CDR3 spans 11 amino acids. V was trimmed by 6 bases and J by 7 bases, leaving 7 bases between them. The CDR3 loop is CASSRVNEQFF. The CDR3 DNA is TGTGCCAGCAGCAGGGTTAATGAGCAGTTCTTC.

This rearrangement joins TRBV18 to TRBJ1-2; 8 positions agree with TRBD1. The germline gives CDR1 KGHSH, CDR2 LQKENI. Germline trimming cut 3 bases from V and 6 bases from J; bases unmatched to any gene: 12. The CDR3 extends over 16 amino acids. The CDR3 DNA reads TGTGCCAGCTCACCGAATCCTCCTACGACAGGGGATGGCTACACCTTC. This translates into CASSPNPPTTGDGYTF.

This clone occurred once. The chain employs TRBV19 and TRBJ1-4; perhaps TRBD1 as D (6 bases). The CDR3 spans 15 residues. Deletions cut 3 bases from V and 4 bases from J, with 12 bases between. The germline gives CDR1 LNHDA, CDR2 SQIVND (reference sequence). The CDR3 spells CASSMRQAHNEKLFF. The CDR3 DNA is TGTGCCAGTAGTATGCGACAGGCCCATAATGAAAAACTGTTTTTT.

The chain links TRBV28 to TRBJ2-2; D may be TRBD2 (6 bases). Trimming pared 6 bases from V and 4 bases from J, leaving 12 bases between. The V gene's germline CDR1 is MDHEN and CDR2 SYDVKM. The CDR3 sequence is 14 residues long. CDR3 region: CASRAGPGTGELFF. Here the CDR3 DNA reads TGTGCCAGCAGGGCGGGGCCGGGCACCGGGGAGCTGTTTTTT.

The rearrangement joins TRBV28 to TRBJ2-5; D gene unclear. V was clipped by 6 bases and J by 3 bases, with 8 bases between them. CDR1 is MDHEN, CDR2 SYDVKM, per germline. The CDR3 length is 12 residues. As DNA, the CDR3 is TGTGCCAGCAGGAAACTTGAAGAGACCCAGTACTTC. It encodes CASRKLEETQYF. The full variable domain, its missing parts supplied by reference TRBV28 and TRBJ2-5, is DVKVTQSSRYLVKRTGEKVFLECVQDMDHENMFWYRQDPGLGLRLIYFSYDVKMKEKGDIPEGYSVSREKKERFSLILESASTNQTSMYLCASRKLEETQYFGPGTRLLVL.

V and J are TRBV7-3 and TRBJ1-1; 7 bases are a match to TRBD1. Trimming cost V 4 bases and J 0 bases; bases outside gene matches: 5. Germline V gives CDR1 SGHTA, CDR2 FQGTGA. This CDR3 is 15 amino acids long. For the CDR3, the DNA is TGTGCCAGCAGCTCGCAAGGGGGCCTGAACACTGAAGCTTTCTTT. This gives the protein CASSSQGGLNTEAFF.

The chain joins TRBV5-1 to TRBJ1-1, with 7 bases lining up with TRBD1. With V trimmed by 4 bases and J by 1 base, 4 bases remained unmatched. Germline V CDR1 and CDR2: SGHRS, YFSETQ. The CDR3 has 14 residues. The CDR3 spells CASSKTGQNTEAFF. CDR3 nucleotide sequence: TGCGCCAGCAGCAAGACAGGGCAGAACACTGAAGCTTTCTTT.

This chain connects TRBV7-9 to TRBJ2-1, with 10 nucleotides matching TRBD2. Germline V gene lookup returns CDR1 SEHNR and CDR2 FQNEAQ (reference sequence). With V trimmed by 4 bases and J by 5 bases, 11 bases remained unmatched. This CDR3 contains 17 residues. The CDR3, as DNA: TGTGCCAGCAGCTCCAAGAAGACTAGCGGGCCGGACAATGAGCAGTTCTTC. Translation: CASSSKKTSGPDNEQFF.

The chain combines TRBV12-3 or TRBV12-4 with TRBJ2-7, with D perhaps matching TRBD2 (5 bases). V gave up 5 bases and J gave up 5 bases, with 13 bases separating them. The CDR3 spans 13 residues. The CDR3 here is CASSRTLGDEQYF. The CDR3 DNA sequence: TGTGCCAGCAGTCGGACTCTGGGCGACGAGCAGTACTTC.

The chain links TRBV3-1 (or the pseudogene TRBV3-2) to TRBJ1-3; D unresolved. The germline CDR1 and CDR2 sequences are LGHDT and YNNKEL (reference sequence). V lost 3 bases and J 0 bases, leaving 6 bases between the germline ends. CDR3 size: 14 residues. The CDR3 here is CASSHAGSGNTIYF. In DNA form, the CDR3 reads TGTGCCAGCAGCCACGCAGGCTCTGGAAACACCATATATTTT.

This chain uses TRBV6-5 with TRBJ2-1, with 10 bases matching TRBD2. J gave up 16 bases and V 5 bases, and 11 bases lay outside the gene matches. Looked up from germline, CDR1 is MNHEY and CDR2 is SVGAGI. This CDR3 contains 13 residues. The CDR3 coding sequence is TGTGCCAGCAGTACCGCTGCCCTAGCGGGAGTCTTCTTC. Its translation: CASSTAALAGVFF.